The 21 T cell receptor beta chains given below trace back to one sample, sequenced in a study of blood T cell repertoires in COVID-19. This table comes from immunoSEQ multiplex PCR, and its TCRdb copy is limited to in-frame clones, with some not included. The sample lists around 140,000 clones, about 76% occurring once. The sample consisted of peripheral blood. These receptors were taken from a woman between 55 and 75 years old with active or convalescent COVID-19.

The sample holds a few counts of this clone. CDR3 sequence (DNA): TGTGCCAGCAGCGGGGACAGGGGGATGAGGACAGATACGCAGTATTTT. Translating it yields CASSGDRGMRTDTQYF. This rearrangement joins TRBV9 to TRBJ2-3; 11 nucleotides line up with TRBD1. The trim removed 3 bases at V and 3 bases at J, leaving 6 bases unmatched. This CDR3 is 16 amino acids long. In germline, CDR1 is SGDLS, CDR2 YYNGEE.

V is TRBV19 and J is TRBJ1-5; D unclear. The V gene lost 6 bases and the J gene lost 0 bases, with 9 bases spanning the gap. Germline V gene data show CDR1 as LNHDA and CDR2 as SQIVND (reference sequence). This CDR3 is 14 amino acids long. The CDR3 sequence: CASRRDYSNQPQHF. CDR3 bases: TGTGCCAGTAGGAGGGATTATAGCAATCAGCCCCAGCATTTT.

This clone was picked up a small number of times. This chain connects TRBV2 to TRBJ2-7; 7 bases align to TRBD1. This CDR3 region has 15 residues. Germline-derived CDR1 and CDR2 are SNHLY and FYNNEI. V was clipped by 0 bases and J by 4 bases; unmatched bases: 6. This chain's CDR3 is CASSEARGPEYEQYF. CDR3 sequence (DNA): TGTGCCAGCAGTGAAGCGAGGGGGCCAGAATACGAGCAGTACTTC.

To note about this clone: Because the CDR3's place on the DNA is in doubt, the DNA is left out and the CDR3 is given as listed by TCRdb. The rearrangement uses TRBV5-1 and TRBJ1-1; TRBD1 is the table's D call and was not checked against the DNA. Germline V gives CDR1 SGHRS, CDR2 YFSETQ. A total of 15 residues make up the CDR3, ends included. The CDR3 spells CASILGQGDSTEAFF.

This clone was observed a handful of times. The chain is built from TRBV4-2 and TRBJ1-4, with a tentative D call TRBD1 (5 bases). This CDR3 is 13 amino acids long. V gave up 4 bases and J gave up 8 bases, with 11 bases separating them. Looked up from germline, CDR1 is LGHNA and CDR2 is YNFKEQ. In nucleotides, the CDR3 is TGTGCCAGCAGCCGGGGGGGTCCCGAAAAACTGTTTTTT. Residues: CASSRGGPEKLFF.

This clone was seen a few times. The V call is TRBV7-2, the J call TRBJ1-5; D uncertain. This CDR3 has 14 residues. With 0 bases removed from V and 3 bases from J, the gap between germline ends came to 6 bases. Per the germline V gene, CDR1 is SGHTA and CDR2 is FQGNSA. The CDR3 sequence: CASSLAADNQPQHF. The CDR3 DNA reads TGTGCCAGCAGCTTAGCGGCAGACAATCAGCCCCAGCATTTT.

This clone came up once. The chain combines TRBV7-2 with TRBJ2-7, with 7 bases aligning to TRBD2. Trimming took 6 bases from V and 3 from J; bases not matched to a gene: 11. CDR3 length equals 15 residues. Germline V gene sequence: CDR1 SGHTA, CDR2 FQGNSA. The CDR3 region is CASRLQRGIYYEQYF. The CDR3 DNA is TGTGCCAGCAGACTCCAGCGGGGAATTTACTACGAGCAGTACTTC.

The rearrangement links TRBV5-4 to TRBJ1-4, with 7 bases lining up with TRBD1. With 3 bases clipped from V and 6 bases from J, the junction kept 14 bases outside the gene matches. The CDR3 extends over 17 amino acids. The germline CDR1 and CDR2 sequences are SGHNT and YYREEE (reference sequence). For the CDR3, the DNA is TGTGCCAGCAGCTGGAGAGGCCAGGGGGTAGATTATGAAAAACTGTTTTTT. Translating gives CASSWRGQGVDYEKLFF.

This clone was seen a few times. The chain recombines TRBV2 with TRBJ2-5; possibly TRBD2 for D (6 bases). This CDR3 contains 15 residues. Germline V gene sequence: CDR1 SNHLY, CDR2 FYNNEI. Trimming took 7 bases from V and 5 from J, leaving 20 bases between them. The CDR3 protein is CASTLRSSGSETQYF. The CDR3 DNA follows: TGTGCCAGCACCCTAAGGAGTAGCGGATCGGAGACCCAGTACTTC.

The chain is built from TRBV5-1 and TRBJ1-1; possible D gene TRBD1, 5 bases. Germline lookup yields CDR1 SGHRS and CDR2 YFSETQ. V lost 4 bases and J 1 base, leaving 14 bases between the germline ends. This CDR3 is 15 amino acids long. DNA for the CDR3: TGCGCCAGCAGCAGATCCACAGGATCGAACACTGAAGCTTTCTTT. It yields the protein CASSRSTGSNTEAFF.

The genes are TRBV3-1 (or the pseudogene TRBV3-2) and TRBJ1-4; the D gene is possibly TRBD1 (5 bases). Germline loops: CDR1 LGHDT, CDR2 YNNKEL (reference sequence). This CDR3 region has 14 residues. Deletions cut 8 bases from V and 8 bases from J, with 18 bases between. The CDR3 sequence: CASRGSRVTEKLFF. The CDR3 DNA follows: TGTGCCAGCCGGGGGTCCCGGGTGACCGAAAAACTGTTTTTT.

This clone was counted a few times. The chain joins TRBV6-2 or TRBV6-3 to TRBJ1-1, with 8 bases fitting TRBD1. V gave up 2 bases and J gave up 11 bases; unmatched junction bases: 13. Germline CDR1 reads MNHEY; CDR2 reads SVGEGT. This CDR3 has 15 amino acids. CDR3 DNA sequence: TGTGCCAGCAGTTACATCGGGGCAGGGGGCGGAAGCGCTTTCTTT. Amino acids: CASSYIGAGGGSAFF.

The rearrangement links TRBV3-1 (or the pseudogene TRBV3-2) to TRBJ2-1; 10 bases are a match to TRBD2. Germline V gives CDR1 LGHDT, CDR2 YNNKEL (reference sequence). The CDR3 consists of 16 residues. Trimming at V came to 0 bases and at J to 8 bases, leaving 7 bases not matched to a gene. CDR3 loop: CASSQEAAGGPYEQFF. CDR3 nucleotide sequence: TGTGCCAGCAGCCAAGAGGCAGCGGGAGGGCCCTATGAGCAGTTCTTC.

In this sample, this clone turned up a few times. This chain links TRBV28 with TRBJ2-1, with TRBD1 identical over 11 bases. Per the germline V gene, CDR1 is MDHEN and CDR2 is SYDVKM. The CDR3 is made up of 11 amino acids. V lost 7 bases to trimming and J lost 16 bases; unmatched junction nucleotides: 6. The DNA for the CDR3 is TGTGCCAGCACCATGGACAGGGGGCTATTCTTC. Translated: CASTMDRGLFF.

The chain is built from TRBV14 and TRBJ2-1; 9 bases are shared with TRBD1. The germline V gene encodes CDR1 SGHDN and CDR2 FVKESK. Unmatched junction bases numbered 19, after V lost 5 bases and J lost 2 bases. The CDR3 extends over 20 amino acids. CDR3 nucleotide sequence: TGTGCCAGCAGCTCCCGGGACAGGGTAGACAATTGGTCAGCCTACAATGAGCAGTTCTTC. As protein: CASSSRDRVDNWSAYNEQFF.

The chain is built from TRBV9 and TRBJ2-5, with no clear D. V was cut by 0 bases and J by 3 bases, with 6 bases left in between. Germline CDR1 is SGDLS and CDR2 is YYNGEE. The CDR3 has 13 amino acids. The CDR3 bases are TGTGCCAGCAGCGTAGGTGCGGAAGAGACCCAGTACTTC. Protein product: CASSVGAEETQYF.

This clone was seen once. DNA for the CDR3: TGTGCCTCAGGGGGCCACAGGCAAGAGACCCAGTACTTC. It specifies CASGGHRQETQYF. The chain links TRBV2 to TRBJ2-5; 8 nucleotides line up with TRBD1. Germline-derived CDR1 and CDR2 are SNHLY and FYNNEI. The CDR3 spans 13 residues. The trim removed 11 bases at V and 2 bases at J, leaving 7 bases unmatched.

This chain uses TRBV15 with TRBJ2-4; 8 bases match TRBD1. V dropped 4 bases and J dropped 2; count of bases not matched to a gene: 7. Germline CDR1 is LNHNV and CDR2 is YYDKDF (reference sequence). The CDR3 is 16 residues long. CDR3 nucleotide sequence: TGTGCCACCAGCACCGGACAGGGCATCCCCAAAAACATTCAGTACTTC. Protein sequence: CATSTGQGIPKNIQYF.

V gene TRBV7-8 combines with J gene TRBJ2-2; 13 bases fit TRBD2. V lost 5 bases and J lost 0; bases outside the gene matches: 3. Germline loops: CDR1 SGHVS, CDR2 FQNEAQ. This CDR3 has 17 amino acids. Here the CDR3 reads CASSETSGGTNTGELFF. DNA of the CDR3: TGTGCCAGCAGCGAGACTAGCGGGGGGACGAACACCGGGGAGCTGTTTTTT.

A single count supports this clone. The chain carries TRBV28 and TRBJ2-1; TRBD2 aligns across 10 bases. The CDR3 length is 15 residues. Germline V gene data show CDR1 as MDHEN and CDR2 as SYDVKM. J was trimmed by 6 bases and V by 6 bases; bases with no gene match: 8. The CDR3 coding sequence is TGTGCCAGCAGCCCAGCGGGGGGGCCGAGCAATGAGCAGTTCTTC. Translating it yields CASSPAGGPSNEQFF.

The chain has TRBV5-1 and TRBJ1-2, with a tentative D call TRBD1 (5 bases). The CDR3 runs to 12 residues. The germline CDR1 and CDR2 sequences are SGHRS and YFSETQ. Between the trimmed V and J ends, which lost 4 bases and 5 bases, there was a span of 9 bases. The chain's CDR3 is CASSADTYGYTF. In nucleotides, the CDR3 is TGCGCCAGCAGCGCGGACACGTATGGCTACACCTTC.